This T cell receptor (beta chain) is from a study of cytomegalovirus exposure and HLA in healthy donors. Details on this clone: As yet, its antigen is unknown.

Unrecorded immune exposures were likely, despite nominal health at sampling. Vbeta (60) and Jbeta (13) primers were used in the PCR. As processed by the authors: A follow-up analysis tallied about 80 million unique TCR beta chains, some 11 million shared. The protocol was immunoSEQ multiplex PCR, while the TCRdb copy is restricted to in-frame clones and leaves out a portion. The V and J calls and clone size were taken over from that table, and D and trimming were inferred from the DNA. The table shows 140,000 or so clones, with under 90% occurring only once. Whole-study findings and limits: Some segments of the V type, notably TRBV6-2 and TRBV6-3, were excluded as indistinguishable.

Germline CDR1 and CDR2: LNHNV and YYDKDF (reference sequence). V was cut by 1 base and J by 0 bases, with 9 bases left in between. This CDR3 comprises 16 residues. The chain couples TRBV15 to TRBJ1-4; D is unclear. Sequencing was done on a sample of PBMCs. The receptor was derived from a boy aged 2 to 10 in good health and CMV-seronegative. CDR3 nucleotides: TGTGCCACCAGCAGAGCTACGGTTGCAACTAATGAAAAACTGTTTTTT. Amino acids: CATSRATVATNEKLFF.